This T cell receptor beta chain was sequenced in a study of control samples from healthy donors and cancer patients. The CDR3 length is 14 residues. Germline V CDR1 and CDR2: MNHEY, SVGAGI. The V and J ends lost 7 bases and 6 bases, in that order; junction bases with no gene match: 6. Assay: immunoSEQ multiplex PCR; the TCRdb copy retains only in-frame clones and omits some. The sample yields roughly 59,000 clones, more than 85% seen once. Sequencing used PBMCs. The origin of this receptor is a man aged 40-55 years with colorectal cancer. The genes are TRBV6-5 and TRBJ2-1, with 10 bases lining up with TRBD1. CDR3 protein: CASTRDRGPNEQFF. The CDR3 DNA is TGTGCCAGCACCAGGGACAGGGGACCCAATGAGCAGTTCTTC.